The 7 T cell receptor beta chains reported below all come from one sample, sequenced in a study of T cell responses to AZD1222 COVID-19 vaccine (dated by TCRdb to the early 2020s). Sample time point, as interpreted from the label and publication: baseline before first vaccination. The library relied on the immunoSEQ multiplex PCR assay. TCRdb carries this immuneACCESS record with in-frame sequences only. Its versions omit some clonotypes, under half of them owing to an unresolved V gene in the studies checked, with the rest unexplained. The sample profile shows approximately 100,000 clones; 85% to 90% of them were found once. The biggest ten clones account for roughly 12% of the sample. This material consisted of peripheral blood, taken on day 0 of AZD1222 vaccination. Source of these receptors: an adult in good health.

The J gene is TRBJ2-7, the V gene TRBV6-2 or TRBV6-3; maybe TRBD2 (5 bases). CDR3 length: 12 amino acids. Trimming shortened V by 3 bases and J by 6 bases, and 9 bases separated the two germline ends. Germline V gene data show CDR1 as MNHEY and CDR2 as SVGEGT. CDR3 loop: CASSYTGIEQYF. CDR3 nucleotides: TGTGCCAGCAGTTATACCGGGATCGAGCAGTACTTC.

The chain uses TRBV5-1 and TRBJ2-3, with 16 bases lining up with TRBD2. The CDR3 contains 17 residues. The V gene end was trimmed by 3 bases and the J gene end by 0 bases; junction bases not matched to a gene: 1. The germline CDR1 and CDR2 sequences are SGHRS and YFSETQ. The CDR3 coding sequence is TGCGCCAGCAGCTGGGGACTAGCGGGAGGGAGCACAGATACGCAGTATTTT. Translating it yields CASSWGLAGGSTDTQYF.

The CDR3 sequence: CASSLSQGAGQPQHF. The DNA for the CDR3 is TGTGCCAGCAGCTTATCCCAGGGGGCCGGTCAGCCCCAGCATTTT. The chain employs TRBV7-2 and TRBJ1-5; 8 bases align to TRBD1. Germline CDR1 is SGHTA and CDR2 is FQGNSA. With V trimmed by 2 bases and J by 6 bases, 6 bases remained unmatched. The CDR3 is 15 amino acids.

V gene TRBV27 combines with J gene TRBJ2-7; D remains unclear. Deletions cut 3 bases from V and 2 bases from J, with 8 bases between. Germline V gene sequence: CDR1 MNHEY, CDR2 SMNVEV (reference sequence). The CDR3 runs to 13 residues. CDR3 loop: CASSLESTYEQYF. The CDR3 nucleotides read TGTGCCAGCAGTTTGGAGAGCACCTACGAGCAGTACTTC.

The rearrangement links TRBV27 to TRBJ1-4; D possibly corresponds to TRBD1 (5 bases). V lost 8 bases and J 3 bases, leaving 13 bases between the germline ends. The CDR3 consists of 14 residues. Germline CDR1 and CDR2: MNHEY and SMNVEV (reference sequence). CDR3 DNA: TGTGCCAGCCAAGGAACCAGGGCTAATGAAAAACTGTTTTTT. Its translation: CASQGTRANEKLFF.

The rearrangement joins TRBV10-3 to TRBJ2-7; D unclear. CDR3 length equals 13 residues. V gave up 2 bases and J gave up 3 bases, with 8 bases separating them. The germline V gene encodes CDR1 ENHRY and CDR2 SYGVKD. The CDR3 sequence is CAISERPGYEQYF. The CDR3 bases are TGTGCCATCAGTGAGCGACCCGGCTACGAGCAGTACTTC.

This clone was picked up a small number of times. The chain carries TRBV29-1 and TRBJ2-6, with a possible D match to TRBD1 (5 bases). V shed 5 bases and J shed 11 bases, with 19 bases lying between them. CDR3 length: 14 residues. Germline V CDR1 and CDR2: SQVTM, ANQGSEA. The CDR3 DNA reads as TGCAGCGTTTATACAGGTGGGTTCGGTGACGTCCTGACTTTC. Protein sequence: CSVYTGGFGDVLTF.